The source of this TCR beta chain is a study of T cells in Graves' hyperthyroidism and ophthalmopathy. The V end lost 2 bases, the J end lost 5 bases, and 10 bases lay between the germline ends. Germline V gene lookup returns CDR1 SGHNT and CDR2 YYREEE (reference sequence). CDR3 length: 13 amino acids. In its sample, this clonotype was seen many times. The study defined stable Graves' hyperthyroidism as no ophthalmopathy progression within 18 months. TCR beta CDR3 regions were amplified from RNA. HTBI primers drove first-round RT-PCR of the TCR CDR3. One entry per CDR3 protein, called by TCRdb with MiXCR from the multiplex PCR reads. The sample contains fewer than 750,000 distinct CDR3 sequences, 46% of which appear only once.

Sequenced: peripheral blood or thyroid tissue (not recorded which). The chain uses TRBV5-4 and TRBJ1-2, with D uncertain. The sequence derives from a woman under 30 with Graves' hyperthyroidism. The CDR3 protein is CASSFWTEYGYTF. In nucleotides, the CDR3 is TGTGCCAGCAGCTTCTGGACGGAATATGGCTACACCTTC.